The clone carrying this TCR beta chain was counted ten times or more. The V end was cut by 7 bases, the J end by 0 bases, with 12 bases between. The CDR3 has 14 amino acids. The data were obtained in a study of CD8 T cells in ankylosing spondylitis. TCRdb re-called the 5' RACE reads with MiXCR, one entry per CDR3 protein. In the table there are a few hundred thousand distinct CDR3 sequences, around a tenth of which are singletons. This clonotype was obtained from a female donor with ankylosing spondylitis or in good health (not recorded which). The J gene is TRBJ1-1, the V gene TRBV12-3 or TRBV12-4; D is undetermined. Sequenced material: blood, either unsorted or a sorted T cell fraction (not recorded which). The CDR3 loop is CASTSGILNTEAFF. In DNA, the CDR3 is TGTGCCAGCACCTCGGGGATTTTGAACACTGAAGCTTTCTTT.